This TCR beta chain came from a study of technical replicates of blood from four donors. Per the germline V gene, CDR1 is LNHDA and CDR2 is SQIVND (reference sequence). V lost 5 bases and J 0 bases, leaving 12 bases between the germline ends. The CDR3 spans 15 residues. Using immunoSEQ multiplex PCR, the repertoire was profiled, and TCRdb retains in-frame clones only, with some absent. The data contain around 80,000 clones, approximately 90% of them singletons. The chain joins TRBV19 to TRBJ2-3; possible D gene TRBD2, 6 bases. This sequence was found in a human donor in good health. Sequences were obtained from T cells isolated from PBMCs. The CDR3 bases are TGTGCCAGTAGTCCGCTAGCGACGAGCACAGATACGCAGTATTTT. It encodes CASSPLATSTDTQYF.